These 8 T cell receptor beta chains share one sample of origin, sequenced in a study of blood T cell repertoires in COVID-19. Data came from immunoSEQ multiplex PCR; TCRdb stores just in-frame clones and leaves some out. The sample lists approximately 280,000 clones; approximately 78% were seen once. Sequencing used PBMCs or T cells enriched from blood (not recorded which). Receptors were obtained from a middle-aged man who had been exposed to COVID-19.

About this clone itself: Additional DNA sequences in this sample encode the identical CDR3. V usage is TRBV3-1 (or the pseudogene TRBV3-2) and J usage is TRBJ2-3; the D gene is possibly TRBD1 (6 bases). Germline lookup yields CDR1 LGHDT and CDR2 YNNKEL (reference sequence). The CDR3 extends over 14 amino acids. Trimming took 3 bases from V and 1 from J, leaving 8 bases between them. CDR3 loop: CASSQGQGTDTQYF. The CDR3 nucleotides read TGTGCCAGCAGCCAGGGACAAGGCACAGATACGCAGTATTTT.

V usage is TRBV5-4 and J usage is TRBJ2-7; TRBD2 matches 10 bases. This CDR3 is 16 amino acids long. Per the germline V gene, CDR1 is SGHNT and CDR2 is YYREEE (reference sequence). V lost 3 bases, J lost 4 bases, and 10 bases stayed unmatched. In DNA form, the CDR3 reads TGTGCCAGCAGCTCGCAATCTAGCGGGAGAGTTTACGAGCAGTACTTC. Protein sequence: CASSSQSSGRVYEQYF.

V usage is TRBV10-2 and J usage is TRBJ2-5, with D perhaps matching TRBD2 (5 bases). Germline CDR1 WSHSY, CDR2 SAAADI. The CDR3 extends over 17 amino acids. Trimming pared 2 bases from V and 3 bases from J, leaving 19 bases between. As DNA, the CDR3 is TGCGCCAGCAGTGAGACCCGGGTGGGAGAGTCGGAAGAGACCCAGTACTTC. As protein: CASSETRVGESEETQYF.

This clone was found a few times. The gene calls are TRBV14 and TRBJ1-6; D gene unclear. The CDR3 contains 17 residues. Germline V CDR1 and CDR2: SGHDN, FVKESK. V was cut by 0 bases and J by 7 bases, with 16 bases left in between. The CDR3 region has the DNA TGTGCCAGCAGCCAAGAGCCTAGCGGGTTCATGAATTCACCCCTCCACTTT. Protein product: CASSQEPSGFMNSPLHF.

V is TRBV27 and J is TRBJ1-2, with 8 bases that match TRBD1. From germline, CDR1 is MNHEY and CDR2 SMNVEV (reference sequence). CDR3 length: 15 residues. The V gene end was trimmed by 4 bases and the J gene end by 6 bases; junction bases not matched to a gene: 10. CDR3 in amino acids: CASSSQGDRSDGYTF. DNA for the CDR3: TGTGCCAGCAGTTCACAGGGGGACCGGAGCGATGGCTACACCTTC.

The V and J genes are TRBV27 and TRBJ2-3; 8 bases line up with TRBD1. This CDR3 is built from 16 residues. The J segment lost 3 bases and the V segment lost 5 bases, leaving 10 bases of the junction unmatched. CDR1 and CDR2 from the germline V gene are MNHEY and SMNVEV (reference sequence). CDR3 coding DNA: TGTGCCAGCAGTCCTTTCCCGGGACAGGAGACAGATACGCAGTATTTT. Protein sequence: CASSPFPGQETDTQYF.

In DNA form, the CDR3 reads TGCGCCAGCAGTTATGACGGGGGAAATGGCTACACCTTC. Translating it yields CASSYDGGNGYTF. The chain joins TRBV5-1 to TRBJ1-2, with D possibly being TRBD1 (5 bases). In germline, CDR1 is SGHRS, CDR2 YFSETQ. The CDR3 covers 13 residues. V was clipped by 5 bases and J by 6 bases, with 14 bases between them.

The V and J genes are TRBV27 and TRBJ2-5, with 8 positions matching TRBD2. This CDR3 comprises 15 residues. Germline V lookup: CDR1 MNHEY, CDR2 SMNVEV (reference sequence). V shed 5 bases and J 2 bases; nucleotides not matched to a gene: 7. In DNA form, the CDR3 reads TGTGCCAGCAGTGAACTAGCGGAGGGACAAGAGACCCAGTACTTC. Residues: CASSELAEGQETQYF.